These 16 T cell receptor beta chains share one sample of origin, sequenced in a study of Ad26.COV2.S vaccination and SARS-CoV-2 variants. The treatment: roughly 18 received Ad26.COV2.S at low or high dose, single or two shots; several received placebo; per-sample allocation not given. Collection of the samples took place on day 63 after the first injection of vaccine or placebo. The repertoire was sequenced with immunoSEQ multiplex PCR; TCRdb's copy has only in-frame clones and lacks some. This sample has about 350,000 clones; 80% to 90% occur once, and the top ten carry 3.4%. The sample was peripheral blood, taken in a trial of Ad26.COV2.S vaccine versus placebo. These receptor sequences come from a person between 18 and 65 years old who received the Ad26.COV2.S COVID-19 vaccine or a placebo.

The chain couples TRBV6-1 to TRBJ1-6; possibly TRBD1 for D (5 bases). From germline, CDR1 is MNHNS and CDR2 SASEGT. The CDR3 loop spans 18 amino acids. V was clipped by 2 bases and J by 1 base, with 15 bases between them. This CDR3 is CASSETGRETSYNSPLHF. CDR3 coding DNA: TGTGCCAGCAGTGAAACCGGCAGGGAGACGTCCTATAATTCACCCCTCCACTTT.

This rearrangement joins TRBV5-1 to TRBJ2-2; TRBD2 matches at 8 bases. Germline-derived CDR1 and CDR2 are SGHRS and YFSETQ. The J segment lost 7 bases and the V segment lost 6 bases, leaving 5 bases of the junction unmatched. The CDR3 length is 13 residues. The CDR3 nucleotides read TGCGCCAGCACGTCAGCGGGGGTCGGGGAGCTGTTTTTT. This codes for CASTSAGVGELFF.

The chain combines TRBV6-2 or TRBV6-3 with TRBJ2-2, with no clear D. CDR1 is MNHEY, CDR2 SVGEGT, per germline. This CDR3 spans 13 amino acids. V lost 6 bases, J lost 3 bases, and 8 bases lay in between. The CDR3 sequence: CASSGSHTGELFF. The CDR3 nucleotides are TGTGCCAGCAGCGGCAGTCACACCGGGGAGCTGTTTTTT.

This clone occurred once. This chain links TRBV7-2 with TRBJ2-3; D tentatively reads TRBD1 or TRBD2 (5 bases each). The CDR3 runs 14 residues. Germline V lookup: CDR1 SGHTA, CDR2 FQGNSA. V dropped 5 bases and J dropped 1 base, with 10 bases sitting between them. The CDR3 here is CASSIGTRTDTQYF. The CDR3 DNA reads TGTGCCAGCAGCATCGGGACCCGCACAGATACGCAGTATTTT.

The chain has TRBV12-3 or TRBV12-4 and TRBJ2-1; D is perhaps TRBD1 or TRBD2 (5 bases each). Trimming stripped 6 bases from V and 7 bases from J, with 13 bases between. The CDR3 loop spans 13 amino acids. CDR3 amino acids: CASSPGTQNEQFF. The CDR3 region has the DNA TGTGCCAGCAGCCCCGGGACCCAGAATGAGCAGTTCTTC.

V usage is TRBV25-1 and J usage is TRBJ1-1; TRBD1 matches 8 bases. The CDR3 is made up of 17 amino acids. The germline gives CDR1 MGHDK, CDR2 SYGVNS. J was trimmed by 0 bases and V by 2 bases; bases with no gene match: 8. CDR3 DNA: TGTGCCAGCAGTGAAAAGACAGGGGCCAACTTGAACACTGAAGCTTTCTTT. The encoded protein is CASSEKTGANLNTEAFF.

The chain is built from TRBV27 and TRBJ1-1; D unclear. CDR3 length: 14 amino acids. The germline gives CDR1 MNHEY, CDR2 SMNVEV (reference sequence). Trimming stripped 3 bases from V and 0 bases from J, with 8 bases between. The CDR3 here is CASSFGLVNTEAFF. The CDR3, as DNA: TGTGCCAGCAGTTTCGGGTTAGTGAACACTGAAGCTTTCTTT.

This rearrangement joins TRBV6-6 to TRBJ1-4; D remains unclear. The ends were cut back, 8 bases at V and 8 bases at J, with 18 bases in the middle. The germline V gene encodes CDR1 MNHNY and CDR2 SVGAGI (reference sequence). CDR3 length equals 14 residues. In nucleotides, the CDR3 is TGTGCCAGCCGAAAGGACGGGCTGGCAGAAAAACTGTTTTTT. Translation gives CASRKDGLAEKLFF.

The chain combines TRBV5-1 with TRBJ2-2; D gene ambiguous. This CDR3 region has 15 residues. Germline V CDR1 and CDR2: SGHRS, YFSETQ. With 4 bases removed from V and 0 bases from J, the gap between germline ends came to 10 bases. CDR3 DNA sequence: TGCGCCAGCAGCCCACAGCCGTCGAACACCGGGGAGCTGTTTTTT. It yields the protein CASSPQPSNTGELFF.

Notes on this clone: The sample holds other DNA sequences that translate to the same CDR3. This chain joins TRBV7-2 and TRBJ1-5; D is undetermined. Trimming took 5 bases from V and 0 from J, leaving 8 bases between them. The CDR3 extends over 14 amino acids. Germline V gene lookup returns CDR1 SGHTA and CDR2 FQGNSA. CDR3 bases: TGTGCCAGCAGCCCGACCGGTAGCAATCAGCCCCAGCATTTT. Its protein product is CASSPTGSNQPQHF.

The chain has TRBV19 and TRBJ1-1; D call uncertain. The V and J ends lost 3 bases and 4 bases respectively, with 6 bases between them. CDR3 length: 12 amino acids. Per germline, CDR1 LNHDA and CDR2 SQIVND (reference sequence). The CDR3 coding sequence is TGTGCCAGTAGTATGAGGGTCACTGAAGCTTTCTTT. Residues: CASSMRVTEAFF.

The CDR3 reads CAWSGGGGNTIYF. The DNA for the CDR3 is TGTGCCTGGAGTGGGGGCGGTGGAAACACCATATATTTT. This chain connects TRBV30 to TRBJ1-3; possibly TRBD1 for D (5 bases). The CDR3 consists of 13 residues. CDR1 GTSNPN and CDR2 SVGIG come from the germline V gene (reference sequence). V was clipped by 1 base and J by 3 bases, with 7 bases between them. Full variable domain (outside the CDR3, taken from reference TRBV30 and TRBJ1-3): SQTIHQWPATLVQPVGSPLSLECTVEGTSNPNLYWYRQAAGRGLQLLFYSVGIGQISSEVPQNLSASRPQDRQFILSSKKLLLSDSGFYLCAWSGGGGNTIYFGEGSWLTVV.

The V call is TRBV6-1, the J call TRBJ1-4; 11 positions agree with TRBD1. With 4 bases clipped from V and 3 bases from J, the junction kept 4 bases outside the gene matches. Germline V CDR1 and CDR2: MNHNS, SASEGT. CDR3 length: 16 residues. For the CDR3, the DNA is TGTGCCAGCAGTGGGACAGGGGGCTCCGCTAATGAAAAACTGTTTTTT. As protein: CASSGTGGSANEKLFF.

The chain carries TRBV19 and TRBJ1-3, with TRBD1 identical over 7 bases. The length of the CDR3 is 13 residues. V shed 6 bases, J shed 6 bases, and the junction held 5 bases outside the gene matches. CDR1 LNHDA and CDR2 SQIVND come from the germline V gene (reference sequence). The CDR3 protein is CASRAGQQNTIYF. CDR3 sequence (DNA): TGTGCCAGTAGGGCGGGACAGCAAAACACCATATATTTT. Drawing the rest from reference TRBV19 and TRBJ1-3, the complete variable domain is DGGITQSPKYLFRKEGQNVTLSCEQNLNHDAMYWYRQDPGQGLRLIYYSQIVNDFQKGDIAEGYSVSREKKESFPLTVTSAQKNPTAFYLCASRAGQQNTIYFGEGSWLTVV.

The V and J genes are TRBV7-6 and TRBJ1-6, with D uncertain. The V gene's germline CDR1 is SGHVS and CDR2 FNYEAQ. Trimming took 1 base from V and 0 from J, leaving 13 bases between them. The CDR3 covers 18 residues. CDR3 in DNA: TGTGCCAGCAGCTTAGACCCCCCGGGGAGCTCCTATAATTCACCCCTCCACTTT. Protein: CASSLDPPGSSYNSPLHF.

This chain joins TRBV3-1 (or the pseudogene TRBV3-2) and TRBJ1-5; 8 bases are a match to TRBD1. Germline-derived CDR1 and CDR2 are LGHDT and YNNKEL (reference sequence). The trim removed 3 bases at V and 4 bases at J, leaving 14 bases unmatched. The CDR3 runs to 18 residues. CDR3: CASSQWAGGTGDNQPQHF. The CDR3 DNA reads TGTGCCAGCAGCCAGTGGGCGGGGGGGACAGGAGATAATCAGCCCCAGCATTTT.